This T cell receptor beta chain came from a study of neurological immune-mediated disorders (dated by TCRdb to between 2018 and 2020). About the study as a whole: The study compared peripheral blood TCR-beta repertoires of HTLV-I-associated myelopathy (HAM/TSP) patients, multiple sclerosis patients and healthy controls using UMI-based sequencing. Alongside PBMC samples, the set of some 100 TCR-beta libraries contained longitudinal samples, technical triplicates, and paired CD4+ and CD8+ T-cell subsets that had been sorted. The cohort comprised around 70 subjects: some 14 HAM/TSP patients, some 35 multiple sclerosis patients and about 20 healthy controls.

There are 16 amino acids in the CDR3, from cysteine to phenylalanine inclusive. The entry retains the CDR3 DNA only, 48 bases that are in frame from base 1. The germline V gene encodes CDR1 SGHRS and CDR2 YFSETQ. Relative to germline, V is missing 0 bases and J is missing 0 bases, with 5 bases of the junction outside any gene match. Here is what the overall study found, with its caveats: TCR clonal expansion was highest in HAM/TSP patients and lowest in MS patients, with MS patients falling below even healthy controls. No identical CDR3 amino acid sequences were found to be shared among expanded clones across subjects, suggesting that TCR-beta repertoires were private in all groups.

For the sorted-subset TCR libraries, the starting material was about 930,000 sorted CD4+ or CD8+ T cells. PBMCs were separated from peripheral blood using Ficoll-Hypaque density gradient centrifugation and then cryopreserved in liquid nitrogen. The study also sequenced paired sorted CD4+ and CD8+ subsets from healthy controls, HAM/TSP patients and MS patients. To synthesize cDNA, template-switch 5'RACE was performed with a primer carrying a 10-nucleotide random unique molecular identifier so that each TCR transcript was tagged. Over 190 million TCR-beta sequences, covering 15-18 subjects, were produced in each sequencing run. Total RNA was extracted with the RNeasy kit. Using the KAPA Real-time Library Amplification kit, TCR-beta VDJ regions were amplified with primers for the TCR constant region and the 5'RACE anchor. A first PCR added sample indexes and Illumina adaptors, after which a second PCR increased the library yield. After purification with Ampure beads, the TCR product of roughly 650 bp was size-selected on a 2% E-gel SizeSelection system. Before pooling, library quality was assessed on a Bioanalyzer, concentration was determined with Qubit, and library quantification was performed with the Kapa Library Quantification kit. An Illumina HiSeq 2500 sequenced the libraries paired-end 2 x 150 bp. To increase sequence diversity, roughly 24-31% phiX was spiked into each library pool. On the study's bioinformatics: Quality-filtered reads were processed with the UMI-based MiGEC pipeline, and over 85% of raw TCR sequences were removed by the MiGEC pipeline during error correction. IMGT germline references were used for alignment of VDJ genes, and clonotypes were defined by a unique CDR3 amino acid sequence together with V-J genes. VDJtools evaluated clonal expansion, Shannon diversity and CDR3 relatedness (CalcPairwiseDistances, ClusterSamples); CLCbio workbench built phylogenetic trees. A clone was classed as expanded if it had 8 or more unique UMIs, a cutoff based on coefficient-of-variation modelling across technical triplicates. The raw public reads went through TCRdb reprocessing: fastp at Q25, MiXCR clone calling, in-frame beta chains kept. One record per CDR3 amino acid sequence lists the most common genes and DNA. Here the V and J calls rest on TCRdb's processing, not on the authors' analysis. In all, the sample holds 19,000 or so distinct CDR3 sequences, and 14% of those were seen once. 7.8% of the sample is held by the ten biggest clonotypes.

This clonotype was observed at least ten times. This clone's antigen is unknown. Base quality data are lacking; no much larger clone is found one base away. This TCR derives from a woman aged 60-75 years with HTLV-1-associated myelopathy (HAM/TSP). The sequenced sample was CD4+ T cells from blood. The V and J genes are TRBV5-1 and TRBJ2-7; 8 central nucleotides agree with TRBD1. The DNA is as follows: TGCGCCAGCAGCTTGGGGGGACAGGTGAGCTCCTACGAGCAGTACTTC. Its protein reads: CASSLGGQVSSYEQYF. The CDR3 plus the reference TRBV5-1 and TRBJ2-7 genes for the other parts give the full variable domain: KAGVTQTPRYLIKTRGQQVTLSCSPISGHRSVSWYQQTPGQGLQFLFEYFSETQRNKGNFPGRFSGRQFSNSRSEMNVSTLELGDSALYLCASSLGGQVSSYEQYFGPGTRLTVT.